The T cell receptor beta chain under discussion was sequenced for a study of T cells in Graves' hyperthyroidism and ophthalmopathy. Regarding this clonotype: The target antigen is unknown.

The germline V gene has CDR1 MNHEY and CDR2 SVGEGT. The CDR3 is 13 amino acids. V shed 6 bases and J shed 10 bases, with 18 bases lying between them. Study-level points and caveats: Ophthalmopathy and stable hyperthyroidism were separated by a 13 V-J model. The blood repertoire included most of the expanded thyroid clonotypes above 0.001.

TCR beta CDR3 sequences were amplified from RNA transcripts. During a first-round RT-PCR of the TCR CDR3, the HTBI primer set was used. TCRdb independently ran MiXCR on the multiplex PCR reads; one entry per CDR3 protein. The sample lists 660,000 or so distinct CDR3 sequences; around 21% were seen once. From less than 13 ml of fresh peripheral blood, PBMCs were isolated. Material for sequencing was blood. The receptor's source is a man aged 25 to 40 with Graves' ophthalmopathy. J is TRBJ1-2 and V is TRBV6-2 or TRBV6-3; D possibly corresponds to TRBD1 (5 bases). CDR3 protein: CASSPGLRGIYTF. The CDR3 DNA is TGTGCCAGCAGCCCAGGATTGAGGGGAATCTACACCTTC.